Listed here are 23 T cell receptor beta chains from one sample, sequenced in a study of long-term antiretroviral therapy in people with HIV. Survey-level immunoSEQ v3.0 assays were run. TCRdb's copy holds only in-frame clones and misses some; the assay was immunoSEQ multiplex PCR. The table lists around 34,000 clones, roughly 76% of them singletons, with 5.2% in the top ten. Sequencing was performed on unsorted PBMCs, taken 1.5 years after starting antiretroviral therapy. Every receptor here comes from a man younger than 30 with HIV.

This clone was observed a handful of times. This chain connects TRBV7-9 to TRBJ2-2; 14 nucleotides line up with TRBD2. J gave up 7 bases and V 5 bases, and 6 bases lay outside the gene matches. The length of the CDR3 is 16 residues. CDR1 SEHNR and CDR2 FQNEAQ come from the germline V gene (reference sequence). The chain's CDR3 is CASSAGLAGVDGELFF. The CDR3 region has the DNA TGTGCCAGCAGCGCGGGACTAGCGGGAGTTGACGGGGAGCTGTTTTTT.

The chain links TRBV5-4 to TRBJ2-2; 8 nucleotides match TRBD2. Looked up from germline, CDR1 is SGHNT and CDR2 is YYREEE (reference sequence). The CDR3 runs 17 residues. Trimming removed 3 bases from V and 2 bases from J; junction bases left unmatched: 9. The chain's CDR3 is CASSSELAEINTGELFF. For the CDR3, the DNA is TGTGCCAGCAGCTCGGAACTAGCGGAGATAAACACCGGGGAGCTGTTTTTT.

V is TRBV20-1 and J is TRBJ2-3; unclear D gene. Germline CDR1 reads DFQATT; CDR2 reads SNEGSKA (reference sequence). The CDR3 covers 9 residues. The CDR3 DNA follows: TGCAGGGACCAAAATACGCAGTATTTT. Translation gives CRDQNTQYF.

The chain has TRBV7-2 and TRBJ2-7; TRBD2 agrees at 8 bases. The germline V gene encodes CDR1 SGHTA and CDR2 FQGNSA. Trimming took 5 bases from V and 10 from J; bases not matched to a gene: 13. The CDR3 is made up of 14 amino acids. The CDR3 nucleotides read TGTGCCAGCAGCCTAAAGACGGGAGGGGGGGTCCAGTACTTC. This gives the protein CASSLKTGGGVQYF.

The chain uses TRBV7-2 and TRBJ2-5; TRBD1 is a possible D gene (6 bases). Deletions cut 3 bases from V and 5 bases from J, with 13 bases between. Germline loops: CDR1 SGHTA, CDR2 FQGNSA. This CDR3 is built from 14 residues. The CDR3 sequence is CASSFQQRGETQYF. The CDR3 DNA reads TGTGCCAGCAGCTTCCAGCAAAGGGGGGAGACCCAGTACTTC.

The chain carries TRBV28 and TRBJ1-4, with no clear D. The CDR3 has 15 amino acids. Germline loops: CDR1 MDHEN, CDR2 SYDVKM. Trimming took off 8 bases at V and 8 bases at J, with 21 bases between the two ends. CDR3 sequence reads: CASGLSAINTEKLFF. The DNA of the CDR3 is TGTGCCAGCGGCCTCTCGGCAATAAACACCGAAAAACTGTTTTTT.

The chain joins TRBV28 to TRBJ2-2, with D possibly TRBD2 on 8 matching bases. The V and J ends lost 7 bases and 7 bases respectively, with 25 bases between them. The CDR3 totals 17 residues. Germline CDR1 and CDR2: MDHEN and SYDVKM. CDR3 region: CASTPGGLVEVLGELFF. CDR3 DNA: TGTGCCAGCACCCCAGGGGGACTAGTTGAAGTTCTCGGGGAGCTGTTTTTT.

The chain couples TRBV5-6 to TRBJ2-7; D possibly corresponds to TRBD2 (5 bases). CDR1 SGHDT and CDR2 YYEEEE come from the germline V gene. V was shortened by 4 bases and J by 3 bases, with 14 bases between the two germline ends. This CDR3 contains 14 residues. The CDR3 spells CASSPIGKDYEQYF. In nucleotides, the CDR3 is TGTGCCAGCAGCCCCATCGGGAAGGACTACGAGCAGTACTTC.

CDR3 sequence reads: CASSFPGSAYEQYF. In nucleotides, the CDR3 is TGTGCCAGCAGTTTTCCAGGGTCTGCCTACGAGCAGTACTTC. The chain recombines TRBV28 with TRBJ2-7, with D perhaps TRBD1 (5 bases). The V end lost 3 bases, the J end lost 2 bases, and 11 bases lay between the germline ends. Germline V gives CDR1 MDHEN, CDR2 SYDVKM. CDR3 size: 14 residues.

The DNA for the CDR3 is TGTGCCAGCAGCTTAGCGCTGGGAGGGCCGACCGGGGAGCTGTTTTTT. Its translation: CASSLALGGPTGELFF. This chain connects TRBV7-6 to TRBJ2-2, with 7 bases aligning to TRBD2. CDR3 length: 16 amino acids. From germline, CDR1 is SGHVS and CDR2 FNYEAQ. V lost 0 bases and J lost 5; bases outside the gene matches: 6.

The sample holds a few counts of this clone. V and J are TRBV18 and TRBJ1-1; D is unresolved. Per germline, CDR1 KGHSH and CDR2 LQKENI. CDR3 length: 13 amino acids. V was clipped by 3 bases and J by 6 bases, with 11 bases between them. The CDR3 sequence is CASSPSRGAEAFF. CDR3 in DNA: TGTGCCAGCTCACCCTCGCGGGGAGCTGAAGCTTTCTTT.

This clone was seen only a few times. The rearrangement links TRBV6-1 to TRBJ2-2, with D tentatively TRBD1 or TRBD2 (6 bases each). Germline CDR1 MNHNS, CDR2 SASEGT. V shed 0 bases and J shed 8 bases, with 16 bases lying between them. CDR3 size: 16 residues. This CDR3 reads CASSEALPGARGELFF. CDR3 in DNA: TGTGCCAGCAGTGAAGCGCTTCCGGGGGCCCGAGGGGAGCTGTTTTTT.

Written as DNA, the CDR3 is TGTGCCAGCAGTGTCCTCATTGGAGGAGAGCAGTACTTC. As protein: CASSVLIGGEQYF. The chain uses TRBV6-4 and TRBJ2-7; tentative D call: TRBD2 (5 bases). The CDR3 consists of 13 residues. Trimming took 4 bases from V and 7 from J, leaving 14 bases between them. CDR1 and CDR2 (germline): MRHNA, SNTAGT.

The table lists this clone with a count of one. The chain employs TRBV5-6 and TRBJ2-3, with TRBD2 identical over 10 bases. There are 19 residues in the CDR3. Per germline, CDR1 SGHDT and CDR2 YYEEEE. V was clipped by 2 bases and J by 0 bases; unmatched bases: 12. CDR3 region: CASSFTAGGPTSSTDTQYF. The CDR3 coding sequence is TGTGCCAGCAGCTTTACAGCGGGAGGGCCTACTTCTAGCACAGATACGCAGTATTTT.

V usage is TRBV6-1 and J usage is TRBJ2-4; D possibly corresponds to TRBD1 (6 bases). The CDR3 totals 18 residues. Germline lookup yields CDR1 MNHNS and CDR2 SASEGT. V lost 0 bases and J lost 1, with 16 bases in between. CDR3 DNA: TGTGCCAGCAGTGAAGCATTAGGGACAAGCATCGCCAAAAACATTCAGTACTTC. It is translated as CASSEALGTSIAKNIQYF.

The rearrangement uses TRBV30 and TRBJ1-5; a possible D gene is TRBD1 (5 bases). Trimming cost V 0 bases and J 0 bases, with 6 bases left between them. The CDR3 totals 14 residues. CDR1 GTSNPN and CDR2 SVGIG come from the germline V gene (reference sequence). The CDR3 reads CAWSVGASNQPQHF. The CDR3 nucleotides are TGTGCCTGGAGTGTTGGGGCTAGCAATCAGCCCCAGCATTTT.

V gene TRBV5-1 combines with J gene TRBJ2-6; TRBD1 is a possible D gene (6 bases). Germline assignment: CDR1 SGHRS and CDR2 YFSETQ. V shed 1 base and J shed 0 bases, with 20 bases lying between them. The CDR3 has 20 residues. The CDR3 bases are TGCGCCAGCAGCTTGTGGTTCAGGGGCTCCGGGATCTCTGGGGCCAACGTCCTGACTTTC. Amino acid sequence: CASSLWFRGSGISGANVLTF.

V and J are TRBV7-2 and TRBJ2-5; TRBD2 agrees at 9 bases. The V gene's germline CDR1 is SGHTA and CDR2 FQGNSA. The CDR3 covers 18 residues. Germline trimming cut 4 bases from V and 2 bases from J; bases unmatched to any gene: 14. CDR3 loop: CASSSITSGHYAQETQYF. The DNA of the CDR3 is TGTGCCAGCAGCTCGATCACTAGCGGGCATTACGCTCAAGAGACCCAGTACTTC.

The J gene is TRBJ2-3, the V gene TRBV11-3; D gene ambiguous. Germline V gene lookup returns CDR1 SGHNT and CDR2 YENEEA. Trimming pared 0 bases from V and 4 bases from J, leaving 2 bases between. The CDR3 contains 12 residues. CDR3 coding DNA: TGTGCCAGCAGCTTAGACTCAGATACGCAGTATTTT. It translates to CASSLDSDTQYF.

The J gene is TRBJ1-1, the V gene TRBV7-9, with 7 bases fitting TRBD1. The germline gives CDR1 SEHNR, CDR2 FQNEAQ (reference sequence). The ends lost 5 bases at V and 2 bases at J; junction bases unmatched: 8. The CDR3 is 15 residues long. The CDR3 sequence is CASSQLGTANTEAFF. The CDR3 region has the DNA TGTGCCAGCAGCCAACTTGGGACAGCCAACACTGAAGCTTTCTTT.

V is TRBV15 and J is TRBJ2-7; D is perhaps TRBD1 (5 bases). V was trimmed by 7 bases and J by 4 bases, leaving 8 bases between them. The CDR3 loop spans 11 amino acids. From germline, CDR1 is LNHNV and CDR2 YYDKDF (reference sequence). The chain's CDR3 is CATKGQYEQYF. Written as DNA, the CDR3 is TGTGCCACCAAAGGACAATACGAGCAGTACTTC.

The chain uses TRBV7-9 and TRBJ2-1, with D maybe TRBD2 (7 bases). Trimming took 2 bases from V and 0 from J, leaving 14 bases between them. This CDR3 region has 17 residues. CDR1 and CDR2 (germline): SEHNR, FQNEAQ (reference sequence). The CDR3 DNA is TGTGCCAGCAGCTTATTGGGGGGGCTAATCTCCTACAATGAGCAGTTCTTC. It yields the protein CASSLLGGLISYNEQFF.

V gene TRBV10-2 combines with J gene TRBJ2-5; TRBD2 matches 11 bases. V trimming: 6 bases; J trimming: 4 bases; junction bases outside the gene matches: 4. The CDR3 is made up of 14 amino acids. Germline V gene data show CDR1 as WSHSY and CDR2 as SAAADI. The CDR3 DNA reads TGCGCCAGCAGAGGGACTAGCGGTGGAGAGACCCAGTACTTC. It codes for CASRGTSGGETQYF.